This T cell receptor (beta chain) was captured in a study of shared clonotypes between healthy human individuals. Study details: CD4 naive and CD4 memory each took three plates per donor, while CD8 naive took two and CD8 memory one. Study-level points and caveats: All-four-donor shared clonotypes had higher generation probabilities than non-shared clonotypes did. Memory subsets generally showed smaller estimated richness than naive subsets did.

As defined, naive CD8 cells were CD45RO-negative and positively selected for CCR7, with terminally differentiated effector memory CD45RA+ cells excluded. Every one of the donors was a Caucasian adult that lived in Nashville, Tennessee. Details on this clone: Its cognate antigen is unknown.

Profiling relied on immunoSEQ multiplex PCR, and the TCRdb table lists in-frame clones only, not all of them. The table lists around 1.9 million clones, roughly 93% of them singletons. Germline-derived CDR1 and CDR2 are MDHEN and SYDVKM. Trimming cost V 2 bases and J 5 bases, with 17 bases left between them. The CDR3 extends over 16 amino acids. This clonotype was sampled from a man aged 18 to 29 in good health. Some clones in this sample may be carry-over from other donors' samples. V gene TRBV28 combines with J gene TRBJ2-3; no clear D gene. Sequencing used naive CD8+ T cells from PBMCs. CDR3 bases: TGTGCCAGCAGTTTACAGTCATCCCTGGGATTAGATACGCAGTATTTT. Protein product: CASSLQSSLGLDTQYF.